The 30 T cell receptor beta chains in this list originate from one sample, sequenced in a study of T cell clones after liver transplantation. The protocol was immunoSEQ multiplex PCR, while the TCRdb copy is restricted to in-frame clones and leaves out a portion. The table lists around 75,000 clones, 84% of them singletons. The material was CD4+ T cells from blood, obtained 48 months after liver transplant. Every receptor here comes from a human patient who received a liver transplant. Some of the T cells may derive from the graft donor.

The chain recombines TRBV9 with TRBJ1-2, with unresolved D. Germline loops: CDR1 SGDLS, CDR2 YYNGEE. The CDR3 is 13 residues long. Deletions cut 3 bases from V and 4 bases from J, with 10 bases between. CDR3 bases: TGTGCCAGCAGCGCGACACCTAGCTATGGCTACACCTTC. It specifies CASSATPSYGYTF. Supplemented by reference TRBV9 and TRBJ1-2, the full variable domain reads DSGVTQTPKHLITATGQRVTLRCSPRSGDLSVYWYQQSLDQGLQFLIQYYNGEERAKGNILERFSAQQFPDLHSELNLSSLELGDSALYFCASSATPSYGYTFGSGTRLTVV.

The chain uses TRBV7-2 and TRBJ2-1; 8 bases agree with TRBD1. The CDR3 is 13 amino acids. Unmatched junction bases numbered 9, after V lost 5 bases and J lost 12 bases. Germline CDR1 reads SGHTA; CDR2 reads FQGNSA. CDR3 residues: CASSRTGGAGQFF. CDR3 nucleotide sequence: TGTGCCAGCAGCCGAACAGGGGGAGCTGGGCAGTTCTTC. Supplemented by reference TRBV7-2 and TRBJ2-1, the full variable domain reads GAGVSQSPSNKVTEKGKDVELRCDPISGHTALYWYRQSLGQGLEFLIYFQGNSAPDKSGLPSDRFSAERTGGSVSTLTIQRTQQEDSAVYLCASSRTGGAGQFFGPGTRLTVL.

This clone appeared a single time. Here the CDR3 DNA reads TGTGCCAGCAGTTTAGGGAGGGGGCGGGAGGATGGCTACACCTTC. Residues: CASSLGRGREDGYTF. This sequence joins TRBV27 and TRBJ1-2; 7 nucleotides line up with TRBD1. This CDR3 is built from 15 residues. Per germline, CDR1 MNHEY and CDR2 SMNVEV (reference sequence). V lost 2 bases and J lost 6; bases outside the gene matches: 9.

This chain uses TRBV11-3 with TRBJ2-5; 8 nucleotides agree with TRBD1. J gave up 4 bases and V 5 bases, and 6 bases lay outside the gene matches. The CDR3 length is 14 residues. Germline assignment: CDR1 SGHNT and CDR2 YENEEA. CDR3 coding DNA: TGTGCCAGCAGCCAGGGGACAGGAAGAGAGACCCAGTACTTC. It yields the protein CASSQGTGRETQYF.

The V call is TRBV6-6, the J call TRBJ1-2, with 7 positions matching TRBD1. Looked up from germline, CDR1 is MNHNY and CDR2 is SVGAGI (reference sequence). The V gene end was trimmed by 5 bases and the J gene end by 5 bases; junction bases not matched to a gene: 5. This CDR3 spans 13 amino acids. CDR3 nucleotide sequence: TGTGCCAGCAGTAGGGGACAGTCGTATGGCTACACCTTC. This codes for CASSRGQSYGYTF.

V usage is TRBV7-7 and J usage is TRBJ2-2; TRBD2 agrees at 7 bases. CDR3 length equals 16 residues. The germline CDR1 and CDR2 sequences are SSHAT and FNYEAQ (reference sequence). The ends lost 5 bases at V and 5 bases at J; junction bases unmatched: 11. The CDR3 loop is CASSPSGSSRTGELFF. In nucleotides, the CDR3 is TGTGCCAGCAGCCCTAGCGGTTCGTCTAGAACCGGGGAGCTGTTTTTT.

This chain uses TRBV28 with TRBJ1-5; the D gene is possibly TRBD1 (5 bases). Germline values: CDR1 MDHEN, CDR2 SYDVKM. The CDR3 spans 15 residues. With 2 bases removed from V and 6 bases from J, the gap between germline ends came to 14 bases. The CDR3 coding sequence is TGTGCCAGCAGTTTACCCGGCCAGGGCTTTCAGCCCCAGCATTTT. It translates to CASSLPGQGFQPQHF.

The J gene is TRBJ1-2, the V gene TRBV29-1, with 7 bases aligning to TRBD1. The CDR3 is 12 amino acids. The J segment lost 7 bases and the V segment lost 6 bases, leaving 8 bases of the junction unmatched. Germline assignment: CDR1 SQVTM and CDR2 ANQGSEA. The CDR3 DNA reads as TGCAGCGTCGACCGGGACAGCCTTGGCTACACCTTC. Translating gives CSVDRDSLGYTF.

V is TRBV21-1 and J is TRBJ2-1; TRBD2 was called by the table and not checked on the DNA. TRBV21-1 is shown as a pseudogene. The CDR3 is 18 residues long. This CDR3 is CASSFLAGGRRSYNEQFF. DNA of the CDR3: TGTGCCAGCAGCTTCCTAGCGGGGGGCCGTCGCTCCTACAATGAGCAGTTCTTC.

J is TRBJ2-5 and V is TRBV10-2, with 8 positions matching TRBD2. Trimming cost V 5 bases and J 0 bases; bases outside gene matches: 14. In germline, CDR1 is WSHSY, CDR2 SAAADI. The CDR3 loop spans 18 amino acids. DNA of the CDR3: TGCGCCAGCAGTTGGTCCAGGTCGGGCGGGGGGTACCAAGAGACCCAGTACTTC. This codes for CASSWSRSGGGYQETQYF.

This chain joins TRBV7-9 and TRBJ1-3, with D maybe TRBD1 (6 bases). The CDR3 is 16 residues long. CDR1 is SEHNR and CDR2 is FQNEAQ in the germline V gene (reference sequence). V shed 1 base and J shed 3 bases, with 13 bases lying between them. CDR3 DNA: TGTGCCAGCAGCTTAGTTGCCAGGGGCCGTGGAAACACCATATATTTT. Amino acids: CASSLVARGRGNTIYF.

J is TRBJ1-1 and V is TRBV28; the match to TRBD1 covers 8 bases. V shed 5 bases, J shed 11 bases, and the junction held 10 bases outside the gene matches. In germline, CDR1 is MDHEN, CDR2 SYDVKM. This CDR3 comprises 13 residues. The CDR3 bases are TGTGCCAGCAGTGTGCAACAGGGGGACGGGGCTTTCTTT. Protein sequence: CASSVQQGDGAFF.

The chain has TRBV4-3 and TRBJ1-4; 7 bases fit TRBD1. This CDR3 is built from 15 residues. With 0 bases clipped from V and 6 bases from J, the junction kept 4 bases outside the gene matches. Germline CDR1 and CDR2: LGHNA and YSLEER. CDR3 coding DNA: TGCGCCAGCAGCCAAGAGGGCAGGGGGGATGAAAAACTGTTTTTT. Its translation is CASSQEGRGDEKLFF.

This clone occurred once. J is TRBJ2-7 and V is TRBV19; either TRBD1 or TRBD2 may supply D (5 bases each). Germline CDR1 LNHDA, CDR2 SQIVND (reference sequence). This CDR3 spans 12 amino acids. V was cut by 5 bases and J by 3 bases, with 8 bases left in between. The CDR3 DNA reads TGTGCCAGTAGTCCGAGGGGCTACGAGCAGTACTTC. It specifies CASSPRGYEQYF.

The chain recombines TRBV9 with TRBJ1-6; the D is unclear. Trimming pared 2 bases from V and 6 bases from J, leaving 9 bases between. Looked up from germline, CDR1 is SGDLS and CDR2 is YYNGEE. This CDR3 region has 14 residues. CDR3 amino acids: CASSVGRSNSPLHF. The CDR3 DNA reads TGTGCCAGCAGCGTTGGCAGGTCTAATTCACCCCTCCACTTT. Complete variable domain (other parts from reference TRBV9 and TRBJ1-6): DSGVTQTPKHLITATGQRVTLRCSPRSGDLSVYWYQQSLDQGLQFLIQYYNGEERAKGNILERFSAQQFPDLHSELNLSSLELGDSALYFCASSVGRSNSPLHFGNGTRLTVT.

The genes are TRBV7-9 and TRBJ1-3; no definite D call. V lost 3 bases and J lost 4, with 7 bases in between. The germline CDR1 and CDR2 sequences are SEHNR and FQNEAQ (reference sequence). The CDR3 is made up of 13 amino acids. This chain's CDR3 is CASSFTEGNTIYF. Written as DNA, the CDR3 is TGTGCCAGCAGCTTTACAGAAGGAAACACCATATATTTT.

The rearrangement uses TRBV20-1 and TRBJ2-4; a weak D match, TRBD2 (6 bases). The CDR3 contains 11 residues. Germline lookup yields CDR1 DFQATT and CDR2 SNEGSKA (reference sequence). V was shortened by 6 bases and J by 13 bases, with 16 bases between the two germline ends. The CDR3 reads CSAPYGGEQYF. The CDR3 DNA follows: TGCAGTGCCCCTTACGGGGGAGAACAGTACTTC.

The rearrangement uses TRBV7-2 and TRBJ2-2; 11 nucleotides align to TRBD2. J gave up 4 bases and V 5 bases, and 6 bases lay outside the gene matches. Germline CDR1 and CDR2: SGHTA and FQGNSA. The CDR3 sequence is 16 residues long. In nucleotides, the CDR3 is TGTGCCAGCAGCCCATATAGCGGGAGGGCCACCGGGGAGCTGTTTTTT. Its translation: CASSPYSGRATGELFF. Full variable domain (rest looked up from reference TRBV7-2 and TRBJ2-2): GAGVSQSPSNKVTEKGKDVELRCDPISGHTALYWYRQSLGQGLEFLIYFQGNSAPDKSGLPSDRFSAERTGGSVSTLTIQRTQQEDSAVYLCASSPYSGRATGELFFGEGSRLTVL.

This chain links TRBV5-1 with TRBJ2-2; D not resolved. The germline CDR1 and CDR2 sequences are SGHRS and YFSETQ. The V gene lost 2 bases and the J gene lost 2 bases, with 10 bases spanning the gap. The CDR3 has 15 residues. The CDR3 DNA follows: TGCGCCAGCAGCTTTTCGAGACAAAACACCGGGGAGCTGTTTTTT. This sequence encodes CASSFSRQNTGELFF.

The chain has TRBV18 and TRBJ2-1, with 7 bases matching TRBD1. The V gene's germline CDR1 is KGHSH and CDR2 LQKENI. This CDR3 has 15 amino acids. J lost 2 bases, V lost 3 bases, and 4 bases had no gene match. CDR3 bases: TGTGCCAGCTCACCTGACAGGGCCCCCTACAATGAGCAGTTCTTC. Translating it yields CASSPDRAPYNEQFF.

The chain carries TRBV9 and TRBJ1-2; D gene unclear. Germline V gene data show CDR1 as SGDLS and CDR2 as YYNGEE. This CDR3 spans 15 amino acids. V was trimmed by 5 bases and J by 2 bases, leaving 16 bases between them. CDR3 bases: TGTGCCAGCAGTGCGTCACCGGGCGAGAACTATGGCTACACCTTC. This codes for CASSASPGENYGYTF.

The chain is built from TRBV2 and TRBJ1-4; TRBD1 aligns across 7 bases. The CDR3 spans 17 residues. The V gene end was trimmed by 0 bases and the J gene end by 4 bases; junction bases not matched to a gene: 8. Germline V CDR1 and CDR2: SNHLY, FYNNEI. The CDR3 loop is CASSEALQTGSNEKLFF. The DNA for the CDR3 is TGTGCCAGCAGTGAAGCCCTACAGACAGGGAGTAATGAAAAACTGTTTTTT.

This clone was found a few times. This sequence joins TRBV27 and TRBJ1-4; D might be TRBD1 (5 bases). The CDR3 covers 13 residues. Trimming shortened V by 3 bases and J by 7 bases, and 9 bases separated the two germline ends. The V gene's germline CDR1 is MNHEY and CDR2 SMNVEV (reference sequence). The CDR3 region is CASSFSGFEKLFF. CDR3 sequence (DNA): TGTGCCAGCAGTTTTTCAGGGTTTGAAAAACTGTTTTTT.

The chain combines TRBV4-1 with TRBJ1-5; no definite D call. Germline-derived CDR1 and CDR2 are MGHRA and YSYEKL. Trimming left V 0 bases short and J 6 bases short, with 15 bases between. The CDR3 has 16 amino acids. The CDR3 bases are TGCGCCAGCAGCCAAGAGCTCGCCGGGGTAGGTCAGCCCCAGCATTTT. Translating it yields CASSQELAGVGQPQHF.

The genes are TRBV21-1 and TRBJ1-2. TRBV21-1 corresponds to a pseudogene. This CDR3 has 13 residues. The CDR3 nucleotides are TGTGCCAGCAGCAAAAGGGCTGGCTATGGCTACACCTTC. As protein: CASSKRAGYGYTF.

The chain uses TRBV5-1 and TRBJ1-1; 8 bases match TRBD1. The germline V gene encodes CDR1 SGHRS and CDR2 YFSETQ. V lost 5 bases, J lost 1 base, and 10 bases stayed unmatched. The CDR3 spans 16 residues. The CDR3 nucleotides are TGCGCCAGCAGAAAGAGGACAGGGCAACAGAACACTGAAGCTTTCTTT. Translated, it gives CASRKRTGQQNTEAFF. Full variable domain (rest looked up from reference TRBV5-1 and TRBJ1-1): KAGVTQTPRYLIKTRGQQVTLSCSPISGHRSVSWYQQTPGQGLQFLFEYFSETQRNKGNFPGRFSGRQFSNSRSEMNVSTLELGDSALYLCASRKRTGQQNTEAFFGQGTRLTVV.

The chain uses TRBV9 and TRBJ2-2; 9 positions match TRBD2. This CDR3 has 16 residues. With V trimmed by 0 bases and J by 0 bases, 0 bases remained unmatched. The germline gives CDR1 SGDLS, CDR2 YYNGEE. This CDR3 reads CASSVGLAANTGELFF. The CDR3 nucleotides read TGTGCCAGCAGCGTAGGACTAGCGGCGAACACCGGGGAGCTGTTTTTT.

This chain links TRBV6-4 with TRBJ2-1, with 7 positions matching TRBD1. V lost 5 bases to trimming and J lost 5 bases; unmatched junction nucleotides: 3. Germline V gene data show CDR1 as MRHNA and CDR2 as SNTAGT. The CDR3 loop spans 13 amino acids. The CDR3 sequence is CASSLDRDNEQFF. The CDR3 DNA reads as TGTGCCAGCAGTCTTGACAGGGACAATGAGCAGTTCTTC.

This chain uses TRBV4-1 with TRBJ2-3; 11 bases line up with TRBD2. V shed 0 bases and J 4 bases; nucleotides not matched to a gene: 0. Germline V gene lookup returns CDR1 MGHRA and CDR2 YSYEKL. The CDR3 has 15 amino acids. As DNA, the CDR3 is TGCGCCAGCAGCCAAGATAGCGGGGGGGCAGATACGCAGTATTTT. Protein product: CASSQDSGGADTQYF.

V usage is TRBV7-2 and J usage is TRBJ2-1, with no clear D. The CDR3 runs 14 residues. The V gene's germline CDR1 is SGHTA and CDR2 FQGNSA. V was trimmed by 4 bases and J by 8 bases, leaving 15 bases between them. Here the CDR3 DNA reads TGTGCCAGCAGCTCCCCACCTGACTTTCATGAGCAGTTCTTC. This sequence encodes CASSSPPDFHEQFF.